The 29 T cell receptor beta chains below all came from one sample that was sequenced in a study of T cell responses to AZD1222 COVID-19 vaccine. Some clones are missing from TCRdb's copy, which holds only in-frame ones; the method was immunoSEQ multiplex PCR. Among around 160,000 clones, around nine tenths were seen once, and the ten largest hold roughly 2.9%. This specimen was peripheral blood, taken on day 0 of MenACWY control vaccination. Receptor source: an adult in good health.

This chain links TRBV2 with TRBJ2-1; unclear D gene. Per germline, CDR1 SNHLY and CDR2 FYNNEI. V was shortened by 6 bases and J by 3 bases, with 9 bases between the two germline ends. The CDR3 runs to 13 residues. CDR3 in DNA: TGTGCCAGCAGCGTAGACATCTACAATGAGCAGTTCTTC. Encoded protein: CASSVDIYNEQFF.

CDR3: CASSQDRGQGYQPQHF. As DNA, the CDR3 is TGCGCCAGCAGCCAAGATAGAGGACAGGGGTATCAGCCCCAGCATTTT. The chain employs TRBV4-1 and TRBJ1-5; the match to TRBD1 covers 9 bases. The V and J ends lost 0 bases and 5 bases, in that order; junction bases with no gene match: 5. The germline V gene has CDR1 MGHRA and CDR2 YSYEKL. CDR3 length equals 16 residues.

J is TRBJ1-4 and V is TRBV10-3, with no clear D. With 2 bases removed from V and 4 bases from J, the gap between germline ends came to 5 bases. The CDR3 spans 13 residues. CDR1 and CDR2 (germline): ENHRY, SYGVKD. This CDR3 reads CAISEGLNEKLFF. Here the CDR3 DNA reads TGTGCCATCAGTGAGGGCCTTAATGAAAAACTGTTTTTT.

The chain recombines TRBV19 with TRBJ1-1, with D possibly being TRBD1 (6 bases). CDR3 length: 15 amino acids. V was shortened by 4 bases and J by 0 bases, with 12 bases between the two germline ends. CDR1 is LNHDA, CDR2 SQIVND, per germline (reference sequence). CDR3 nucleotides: TGTGCCAGTAGTACAGGGGCGGTTGTGAACACTGAAGCTTTCTTT. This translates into CASSTGAVVNTEAFF.

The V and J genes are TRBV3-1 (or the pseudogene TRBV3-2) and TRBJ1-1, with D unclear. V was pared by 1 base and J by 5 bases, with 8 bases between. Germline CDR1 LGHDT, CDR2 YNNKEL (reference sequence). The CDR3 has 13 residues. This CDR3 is CASSQGRVTEAFF. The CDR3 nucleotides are TGTGCCAGCAGCCAAGGGAGGGTTACTGAAGCTTTCTTT.

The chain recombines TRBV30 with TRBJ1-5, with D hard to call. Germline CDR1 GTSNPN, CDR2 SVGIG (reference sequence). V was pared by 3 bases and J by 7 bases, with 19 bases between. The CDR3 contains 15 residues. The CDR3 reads CAWSGGLGSRQPQHF. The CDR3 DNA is TGTGCCTGGAGCGGCGGGTTGGGGAGTCGCCAGCCCCAGCATTTT.

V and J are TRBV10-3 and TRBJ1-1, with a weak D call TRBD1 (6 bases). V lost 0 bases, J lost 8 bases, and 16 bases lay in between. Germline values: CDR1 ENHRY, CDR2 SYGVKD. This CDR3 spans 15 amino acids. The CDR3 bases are TGTGCCATCAGTGAGTCGATAGGGTCCGGGACAGAAGCTTTCTTT. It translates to CAISESIGSGTEAFF.

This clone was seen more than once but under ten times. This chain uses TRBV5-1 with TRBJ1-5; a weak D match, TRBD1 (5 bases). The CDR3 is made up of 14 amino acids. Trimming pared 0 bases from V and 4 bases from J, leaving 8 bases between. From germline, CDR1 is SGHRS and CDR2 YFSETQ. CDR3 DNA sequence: TGCGCCAGCAGCTTGGGGGACGTTAATCAGCCCCAGCATTTT. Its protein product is CASSLGDVNQPQHF. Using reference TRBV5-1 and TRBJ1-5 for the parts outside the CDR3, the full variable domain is KAGVTQTPRYLIKTRGQQVTLSCSPISGHRSVSWYQQTPGQGLQFLFEYFSETQRNKGNFPGRFSGRQFSNSRSEMNVSTLELGDSALYLCASSLGDVNQPQHFGDGTRLSIL.

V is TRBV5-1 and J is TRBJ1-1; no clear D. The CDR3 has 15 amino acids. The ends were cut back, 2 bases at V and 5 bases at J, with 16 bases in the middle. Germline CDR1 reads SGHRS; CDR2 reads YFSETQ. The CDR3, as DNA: TGCGCCAGCAGCTTCTTCGTCAGTGGAGGTACTGAAGCTTTCTTT. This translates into CASSFFVSGGTEAFF.

This CDR3 is CASSIRDILTYNEQFF. The DNA of the CDR3 is TGTGCCAGCAGCATCCGGGACATCTTAACCTACAATGAGCAGTTCTTC. The V call is TRBV7-9, the J call TRBJ2-1, with D perhaps TRBD1 (6 bases). Germline V gene sequence: CDR1 SEHNR, CDR2 FQNEAQ (reference sequence). The V end lost 5 bases, the J end lost 2 bases, and 16 bases lay between the germline ends. The CDR3 is made up of 16 amino acids.

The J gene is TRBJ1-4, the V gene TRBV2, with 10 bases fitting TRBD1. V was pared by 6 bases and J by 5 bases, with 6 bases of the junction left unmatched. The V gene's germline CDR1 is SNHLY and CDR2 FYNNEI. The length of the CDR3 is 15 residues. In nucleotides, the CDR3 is TGTGCCAGCAGACTAGGGACAGGGGTCAATGAAAAACTGTTTTTT. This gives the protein CASRLGTGVNEKLFF.

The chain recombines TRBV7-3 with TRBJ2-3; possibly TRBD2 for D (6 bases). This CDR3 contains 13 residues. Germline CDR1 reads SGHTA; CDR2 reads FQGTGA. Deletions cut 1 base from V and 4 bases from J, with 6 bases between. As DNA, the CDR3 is TGTGCCAGCAGCTTAAGGGGGGCAGATACGCAGTATTTT. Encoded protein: CASSLRGADTQYF.

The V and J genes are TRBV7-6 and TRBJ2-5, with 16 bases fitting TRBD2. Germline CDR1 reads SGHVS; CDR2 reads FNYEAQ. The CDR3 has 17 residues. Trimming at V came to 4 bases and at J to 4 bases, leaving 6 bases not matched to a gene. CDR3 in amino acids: CASSSGLAGGPGETQYF. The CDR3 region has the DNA TGTGCCAGCAGCTCGGGACTAGCGGGAGGGCCGGGAGAGACCCAGTACTTC.

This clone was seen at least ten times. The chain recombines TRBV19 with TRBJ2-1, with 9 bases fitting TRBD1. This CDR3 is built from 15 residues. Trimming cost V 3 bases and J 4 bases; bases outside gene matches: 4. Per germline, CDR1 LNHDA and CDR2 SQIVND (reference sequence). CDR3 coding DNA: TGTGCCAGTAGTATCGGGACAGGGACATACAATGAGCAGTTCTTC. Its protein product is CASSIGTGTYNEQFF.

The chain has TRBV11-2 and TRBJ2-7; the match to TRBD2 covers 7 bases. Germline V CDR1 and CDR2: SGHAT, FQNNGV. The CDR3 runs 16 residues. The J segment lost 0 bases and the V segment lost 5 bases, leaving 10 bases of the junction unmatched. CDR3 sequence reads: CASSTIAGPSSYEQYF. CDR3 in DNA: TGTGCCAGCAGCACCATAGCGGGCCCGAGCTCCTACGAGCAGTACTTC.

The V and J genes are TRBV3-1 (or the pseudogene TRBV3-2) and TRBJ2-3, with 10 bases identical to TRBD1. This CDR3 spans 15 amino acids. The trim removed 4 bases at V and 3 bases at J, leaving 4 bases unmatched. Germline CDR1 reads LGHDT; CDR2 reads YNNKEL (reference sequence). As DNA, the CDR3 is TGTGCCAGCAGCCCAAGGACAGGGGGGACAGATACGCAGTATTTT. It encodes CASSPRTGGTDTQYF.

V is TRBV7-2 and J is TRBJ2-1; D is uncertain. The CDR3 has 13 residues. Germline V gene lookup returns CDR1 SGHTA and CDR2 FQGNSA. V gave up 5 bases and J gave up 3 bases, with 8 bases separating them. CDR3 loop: CASSAERYNEQFF. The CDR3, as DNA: TGTGCCAGCAGCGCCGAACGCTACAATGAGCAGTTCTTC.

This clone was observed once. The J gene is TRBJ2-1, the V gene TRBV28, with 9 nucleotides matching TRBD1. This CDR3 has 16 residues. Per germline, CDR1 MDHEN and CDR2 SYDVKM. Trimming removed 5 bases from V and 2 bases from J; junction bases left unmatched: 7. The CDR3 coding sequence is TGTGCCAGCAGTCCCTCCCGGGACAGGGCCTACAATGAGCAGTTCTTC. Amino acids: CASSPSRDRAYNEQFF.

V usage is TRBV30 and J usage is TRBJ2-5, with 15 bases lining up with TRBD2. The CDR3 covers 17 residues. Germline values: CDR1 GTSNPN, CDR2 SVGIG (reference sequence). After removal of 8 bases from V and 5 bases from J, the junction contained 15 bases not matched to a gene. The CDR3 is CALKRGLAGGPPETQYF. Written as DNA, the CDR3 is TGTGCCCTAAAAAGGGGACTAGCGGGGGGCCCGCCCGAGACCCAGTACTTC. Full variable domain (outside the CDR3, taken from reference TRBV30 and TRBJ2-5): SQTIHQWPATLVQPVGSPLSLECTVEGTSNPNLYWYRQAAGRGLQLLFYSVGIGQISSEVPQNLSASRPQDRQFILSSKKLLLSDSGFYLCALKRGLAGGPPETQYFGPGTRLLVL.

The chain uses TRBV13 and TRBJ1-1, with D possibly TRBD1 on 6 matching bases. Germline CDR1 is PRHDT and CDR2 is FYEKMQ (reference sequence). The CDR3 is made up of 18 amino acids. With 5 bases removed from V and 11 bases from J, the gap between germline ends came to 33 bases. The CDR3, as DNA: TGTGCCAGCAGCCCAACCCGATTACAGGGAAATCATGGTTTGAGGGCTTTCTTT. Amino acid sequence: CASSPTRLQGNHGLRAFF.

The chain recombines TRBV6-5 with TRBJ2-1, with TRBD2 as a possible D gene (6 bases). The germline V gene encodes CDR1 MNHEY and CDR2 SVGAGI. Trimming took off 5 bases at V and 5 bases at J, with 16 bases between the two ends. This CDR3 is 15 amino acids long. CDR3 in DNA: TGTGCCAGCAGTCTGATGGCGGGGCAAGACAATGAGCAGTTCTTC. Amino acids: CASSLMAGQDNEQFF.

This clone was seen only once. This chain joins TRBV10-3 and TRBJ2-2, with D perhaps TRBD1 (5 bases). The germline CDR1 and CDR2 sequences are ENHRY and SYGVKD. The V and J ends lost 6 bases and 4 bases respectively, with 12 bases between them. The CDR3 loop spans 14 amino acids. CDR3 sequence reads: CAIRNRYLTGELFF. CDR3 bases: TGTGCCATCAGGAACAGGTATCTCACCGGGGAGCTGTTTTTT.

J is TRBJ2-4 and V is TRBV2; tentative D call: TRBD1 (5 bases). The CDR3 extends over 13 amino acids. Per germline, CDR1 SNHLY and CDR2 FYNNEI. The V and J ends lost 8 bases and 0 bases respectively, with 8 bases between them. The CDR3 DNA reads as TGTGCCAGCCGGACAACAGCCAAAAACATTCAGTACTTC. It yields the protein CASRTTAKNIQYF.

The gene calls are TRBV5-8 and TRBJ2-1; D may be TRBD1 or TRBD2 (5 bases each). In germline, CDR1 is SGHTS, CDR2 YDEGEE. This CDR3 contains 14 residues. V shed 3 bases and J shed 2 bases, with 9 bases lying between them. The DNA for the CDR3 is TGTGCCAGCAGCTGGGGGAGAGCCTACAATGAGCAGTTCTTC. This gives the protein CASSWGRAYNEQFF.

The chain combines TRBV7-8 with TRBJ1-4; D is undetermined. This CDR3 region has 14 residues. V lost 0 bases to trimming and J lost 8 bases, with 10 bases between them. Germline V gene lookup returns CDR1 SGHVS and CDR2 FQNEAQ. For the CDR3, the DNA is TGTGCCAGCAGCTTAGCACGCGGGCGCGAAAAACTGTTTTTT. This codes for CASSLARGREKLFF.

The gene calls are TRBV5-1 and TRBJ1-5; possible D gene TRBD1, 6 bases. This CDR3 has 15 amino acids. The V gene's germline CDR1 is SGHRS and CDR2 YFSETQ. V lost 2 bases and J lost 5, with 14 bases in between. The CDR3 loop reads CASSFNPGVDQPQHF. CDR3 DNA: TGCGCCAGCAGCTTTAACCCAGGGGTTGATCAGCCCCAGCATTTT. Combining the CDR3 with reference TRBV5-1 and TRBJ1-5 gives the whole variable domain KAGVTQTPRYLIKTRGQQVTLSCSPISGHRSVSWYQQTPGQGLQFLFEYFSETQRNKGNFPGRFSGRQFSNSRSEMNVSTLELGDSALYLCASSFNPGVDQPQHFGDGTRLSIL.

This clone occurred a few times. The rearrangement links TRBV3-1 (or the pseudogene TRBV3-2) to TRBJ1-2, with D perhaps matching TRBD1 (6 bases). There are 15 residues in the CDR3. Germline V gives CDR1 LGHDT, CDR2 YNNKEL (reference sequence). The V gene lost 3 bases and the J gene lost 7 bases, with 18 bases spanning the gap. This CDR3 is CASSHLDRFGGGYTF. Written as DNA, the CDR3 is TGTGCCAGCAGCCACTTAGACAGGTTCGGGGGTGGCTACACCTTC.

CDR3 region: CASSPGTGNNEQFF. In nucleotides, the CDR3 is TGTGCCAGCAGCCCCGGGACAGGGAACAATGAGCAGTTCTTC. V usage is TRBV11-2 and J usage is TRBJ2-1; 9 bases agree with TRBD1. Trimming cost V 5 bases and J 5 bases; bases outside gene matches: 4. Germline lookup yields CDR1 SGHAT and CDR2 FQNNGV. The CDR3 is 14 amino acids.

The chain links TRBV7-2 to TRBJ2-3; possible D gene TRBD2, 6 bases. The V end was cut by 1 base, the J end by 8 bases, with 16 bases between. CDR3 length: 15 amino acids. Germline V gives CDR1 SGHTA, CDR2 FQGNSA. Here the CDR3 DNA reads TGTGCCAGCAGCTTAGACAGGCCGGGGCGGGGTACGCAGTATTTT. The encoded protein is CASSLDRPGRGTQYF.